A single sample is the source of the 15 T cell receptor beta chains below, sequenced in a study of T cell changes during pregnancy in multiple sclerosis. Generated by immunoSEQ multiplex PCR, the TCRdb table keeps only in-frame clones and is missing some. Among about 100,000 clones listed, 91% were seen once. This specimen was peripheral blood, taken in the second trimester of pregnancy. The receptors originated from a female donor with multiple sclerosis, enrolled in a pregnancy study.

The chain couples TRBV19 to TRBJ2-1; the match to TRBD2 covers 12 bases. The J segment lost 6 bases and the V segment lost 5 bases, leaving 8 bases of the junction unmatched. Per germline, CDR1 LNHDA and CDR2 SQIVND (reference sequence). The CDR3 covers 16 residues. CDR3 bases: TGTGCCAGTAGTCCTCGCCCTAGCGGGAGGGGCAATGAGCAGTTCTTC. Translated: CASSPRPSGRGNEQFF.

The V gene is TRBV19, the J gene TRBJ2-1; 9 positions match TRBD2. Germline V gives CDR1 LNHDA, CDR2 SQIVND (reference sequence). This CDR3 contains 16 residues. Trimming cost V 4 bases and J 0 bases; bases outside gene matches: 4. CDR3 loop: CASSNLLAGSYNEQFF. CDR3 DNA sequence: TGTGCCAGTAGTAATTTACTAGCGGGCTCCTACAATGAGCAGTTCTTC.

This clone was detected only once. The chain uses TRBV7-9 and TRBJ2-7; perhaps TRBD2 as D (5 bases). This CDR3 comprises 13 residues. The V end lost 0 bases, the J end lost 9 bases, and 12 bases lay between the germline ends. Germline assignment: CDR1 SEHNR and CDR2 FQNEAQ (reference sequence). The CDR3 DNA reads as TGTGCCAGCAGCTTAGCCTCAGCGGTGGGGCAGTACTTC. This translates into CASSLASAVGQYF.

This sequence joins TRBV5-4 and TRBJ2-3; 8 positions agree with TRBD2. With V trimmed by 5 bases and J by 0 bases, 5 bases remained unmatched. Germline loops: CDR1 SGHNT, CDR2 YYREEE (reference sequence). The CDR3 runs 15 residues. This CDR3 reads CASRPGTRSTDTQYF. DNA for the CDR3: TGTGCCAGCAGACCCGGGACTAGGAGCACAGATACGCAGTATTTT.

V usage is TRBV19 and J usage is TRBJ1-3; D may be TRBD1 (5 bases). This CDR3 spans 15 amino acids. Trimming stripped 4 bases from V and 0 bases from J, with 10 bases between. The germline gives CDR1 LNHDA, CDR2 SQIVND (reference sequence). The CDR3 DNA sequence: TGTGCCAGTAGTACTGACAGCCACTCTGGAAACACCATATATTTT. Translation gives CASSTDSHSGNTIYF.

V is TRBV7-2 and J is TRBJ1-3; D is possibly TRBD1 (6 bases). The V gene lost 10 bases and the J gene lost 0 bases, with 10 bases spanning the gap. CDR3 size: 13 residues. Germline CDR1 reads SGHTA; CDR2 reads FQGNSA. The CDR3 loop is CATSQGSGNTIYF. The CDR3 bases are TGTGCCACCTCACAGGGCTCTGGAAACACCATATATTTT.

The chain carries TRBV27 and TRBJ2-5, with 9 bases identical to TRBD2. Germline V gene sequence: CDR1 MNHEY, CDR2 SMNVEV (reference sequence). After removal of 3 bases from V and 7 bases from J, the junction contained 9 bases not matched to a gene. The CDR3 totals 15 residues. CDR3 protein: CASSFAPAGGGTQYF. CDR3 sequence (DNA): TGTGCCAGCAGTTTTGCCCCGGCGGGAGGGGGGACCCAGTACTTC.

This chain connects TRBV6-4 to TRBJ2-7; 10 positions agree with TRBD1. V lost 2 bases to trimming and J lost 3 bases; unmatched junction nucleotides: 7. Germline V gene lookup returns CDR1 MRHNA and CDR2 SNTAGT. The CDR3 extends over 16 amino acids. This CDR3 is CASSDGTGEGVYEQYF. The CDR3 DNA sequence: TGTGCCAGCAGTGACGGGACAGGGGAAGGTGTCTACGAGCAGTACTTC.

The V gene is TRBV28, the J gene TRBJ2-3; perhaps TRBD2 as D (7 bases). Between the trimmed V and J ends, which lost 6 bases and 5 bases, there was a span of 15 bases. This CDR3 comprises 14 residues. Germline-derived CDR1 and CDR2 are MDHEN and SYDVKM. In nucleotides, the CDR3 is TGTGCCAGCAGCGAGGGGGGGCCCGGAGATACGCAGTATTTT. It codes for CASSEGGPGDTQYF. The full variable domain, completed using reference TRBV28 and TRBJ2-3, is DVKVTQSSRYLVKRTGEKVFLECVQDMDHENMFWYRQDPGLGLRLIYFSYDVKMKEKGDIPEGYSVSREKKERFSLILESASTNQTSMYLCASSEGGPGDTQYFGPGTRLTVL.

V and J are TRBV19 and TRBJ2-3; 7 bases agree with TRBD2. Germline V gene data show CDR1 as LNHDA and CDR2 as SQIVND (reference sequence). The length of the CDR3 is 16 residues. V lost 7 bases to trimming and J lost 4 bases; unmatched junction nucleotides: 14. The CDR3 bases are TGTGCCAGTAAAGGATGGGCGGGAGCCCCCCCAGATACGCAGTATTTT. Encoded protein: CASKGWAGAPPDTQYF.

J is TRBJ2-5 and V is TRBV2, with a possible D match to TRBD2 (6 bases). V lost 1 base to trimming and J lost 5 bases, with 11 bases between them. CDR3 length: 14 residues. From germline, CDR1 is SNHLY and CDR2 FYNNEI. CDR3 in amino acids: CASSEVGGLETQYF. CDR3 in DNA: TGTGCCAGCAGTGAAGTCGGGGGTTTGGAGACCCAGTACTTC.

The V and J genes are TRBV9 and TRBJ2-1; TRBD2 matches at 13 bases. The CDR3 extends over 15 amino acids. V was clipped by 3 bases and J by 8 bases; unmatched bases: 5. Germline V CDR1 and CDR2: SGDLS, YYNGEE. This CDR3 is CASSERTSGRHEQFF. The CDR3 DNA reads TGTGCCAGCAGCGAGAGGACTAGCGGGAGACATGAGCAGTTCTTC.

About this clone: The junction departs from germline at one end; a sequencing error may be responsible. The chain employs TRBV7-7 and TRBJ2-1; 11 bases are shared with TRBD2. The CDR3 runs 15 residues. Germline values: CDR1 SSHAT, CDR2 FNYEAQ (reference sequence). This CDR3 is CASSPGTSGQDTQFF. The DNA of the CDR3 is TGTGCTAGCAGCCCCGGGACTAGCGGACAGGACACCCAGTTCTTC.

The chain couples TRBV5-5 to TRBJ1-1; D may be TRBD1 (5 bases). Germline V lookup: CDR1 SGHKS, CDR2 YYEKEE (reference sequence). V was cut by 7 bases and J by 1 base, with 11 bases left in between. The CDR3 has 13 amino acids. The CDR3 DNA reads as TGTGCCAGCGCCCTGGGGGGGAACACTGAAGCTTTCTTT. It encodes CASALGGNTEAFF.

This rearrangement joins TRBV19 to TRBJ2-1; 11 bases line up with TRBD2. This CDR3 has 15 residues. Germline V gene data show CDR1 as LNHDA and CDR2 as SQIVND (reference sequence). With V trimmed by 5 bases and J by 5 bases, 5 bases remained unmatched. Written as DNA, the CDR3 is TGTGCCAGTAGTCATCCGGGACTAGCGGACAATGAGCAGTTCTTC. Amino acid sequence: CASSHPGLADNEQFF.